Each of the 11 T cell receptor beta chains below was sequenced from the same sample in a study of T cell responses to AZD1222 COVID-19 vaccine. The data were produced by immunoSEQ multiplex PCR, yet TCRdb's version contains in-frame clones alone and is incomplete. Here the sample spans 120,000 to 150,000 clones, more than 85% being singletons. The source material was peripheral blood, sampled 28 days after the second AZD1222 dose. Source of these receptors: an adult who received the AZD1222 COVID-19 vaccine.

This clone was seen a single time. In DNA, the CDR3 is TGTGCCAGCAGCGTAGGAGGGGACTTCAGCTCCTACGAGCAGTACTTC. Translating gives CASSVGGDFSSYEQYF. The rearrangement uses TRBV9 and TRBJ2-7; possibly TRBD2 for D (6 bases). This CDR3 is 16 amino acids long. V shed 0 bases and J shed 0 bases, with 13 bases lying between them. Germline lookup yields CDR1 SGDLS and CDR2 YYNGEE. The whole variable domain, filled in from reference TRBV9 and TRBJ2-7, reads DSGVTQTPKHLITATGQRVTLRCSPRSGDLSVYWYQQSLDQGLQFLIQYYNGEERAKGNILERFSAQQFPDLHSELNLSSLELGDSALYFCASSVGGDFSSYEQYFGPGTRLTVT.

The genes are TRBV5-4 and TRBJ1-2; unclear D gene. The CDR3 extends over 14 amino acids. CDR1 and CDR2 (germline): SGHNT, YYREEE (reference sequence). V was shortened by 0 bases and J by 0 bases, with 6 bases between the two germline ends. The CDR3 region is CASSLGGSNYGYTF. CDR3 sequence (DNA): TGTGCCAGCAGCTTGGGAGGATCTAACTATGGCTACACCTTC.

This chain joins TRBV7-9 and TRBJ2-3; D unresolved. The CDR3 covers 13 residues. The V gene lost 4 bases and the J gene lost 3 bases, with 8 bases spanning the gap. Germline CDR1 is SEHNR and CDR2 is FQNEAQ (reference sequence). The DNA for the CDR3 is TGTGCCAGCAGCTCTCTAGGGACAGATACGCAGTATTTT. Translating it yields CASSSLGTDTQYF. The full variable domain, its missing parts supplied by reference TRBV7-9 and TRBJ2-3, is DTGVSQNPRHKITKRGQNVTFRCDPISEHNRLYWYRQTLGQGPEFLTYFQNEAQLEKSRLLSDRFSAERPKGSFSTLEIQRTEQGDSAMYLCASSSLGTDTQYFGPGTRLTVL.

This clone showed up just once. This chain connects TRBV6-4 to TRBJ2-3; 8 bases agree with TRBD1. CDR3 length: 15 amino acids. With V trimmed by 5 bases and J by 4 bases, 8 bases remained unmatched. The germline CDR1 and CDR2 sequences are MRHNA and SNTAGT. The CDR3 protein is CASSLGQGGADTQYF. The CDR3 DNA reads as TGTGCCAGCAGTCTAGGACAGGGAGGCGCAGATACGCAGTATTTT.

The rearrangement joins TRBV5-1 to TRBJ1-6, with D possibly TRBD1 on 6 matching bases. This CDR3 region has 15 residues. V gave up 0 bases and J gave up 7 bases, with 11 bases separating them. Germline CDR1 reads SGHRS; CDR2 reads YFSETQ. Here the CDR3 DNA reads TGCGCCAGCAGCTTGGGGCAGGGGCCGAATTCACCCCTCCACTTT. Protein: CASSLGQGPNSPLHF. Filled out from reference TRBV5-1 and TRBJ1-6, the complete variable domain reads KAGVTQTPRYLIKTRGQQVTLSCSPISGHRSVSWYQQTPGQGLQFLFEYFSETQRNKGNFPGRFSGRQFSNSRSEMNVSTLELGDSALYLCASSLGQGPNSPLHFGNGTRLTVT.

The chain employs TRBV2 and TRBJ2-6, with D unresolved. CDR1 and CDR2 (germline): SNHLY, FYNNEI. The CDR3 consists of 15 residues. Deletions cut 2 bases from V and 0 bases from J, with 5 bases between. The CDR3 sequence is CASSEFVSGANVLTF. The CDR3 DNA reads as TGTGCCAGCAGTGAATTCGTCTCTGGGGCCAACGTCCTGACTTTC.

There are a few counts of this clone. The gene calls are TRBV5-4 and TRBJ2-3, with D hard to call. Germline CDR1 and CDR2: SGHNT and YYREEE (reference sequence). The CDR3 covers 14 residues. Trimming took 5 bases from V and 2 from J, leaving 12 bases between them. In DNA form, the CDR3 reads TGTGCCAGCAGGGTGTTGGAACACACAGATACGCAGTATTTT. Its protein is CASRVLEHTDTQYF. Drawing the rest from reference TRBV5-4 and TRBJ2-3, the complete variable domain is ETGVTQSPTHLIKTRGQQVTLRCSSQSGHNTVSWYQQALGQGPQFIFQYYREEENGRGNFPPRFSGLQFPNYSSELNVNALELDDSALYLCASRVLEHTDTQYFGPGTRLTVL.

The rearrangement uses TRBV6-6 and TRBJ1-5; D gene uncertain. V was shortened by 3 bases and J by 4 bases, with 4 bases between the two germline ends. Germline V gene lookup returns CDR1 MNHNY and CDR2 SVGAGI (reference sequence). This CDR3 has 12 amino acids. Written as DNA, the CDR3 is TGTGCCAGCAGTTATATGAATCAGCCCCAGCATTTT. Amino acid sequence: CASSYMNQPQHF.

About this clone: This CDR3 is also generated by other DNA sequences in the sample. The gene calls are TRBV15 and TRBJ2-5; D unclear. Germline CDR1 LNHNV, CDR2 YYDKDF (reference sequence). Trimming pared 0 bases from V and 5 bases from J, leaving 7 bases between. This CDR3 comprises 13 residues. The CDR3 DNA sequence: TGTGCCACCAGCAGAGATTTAAGGGAGACCCAGTACTTC. It codes for CATSRDLRETQYF.

The rearrangement uses TRBV2 and TRBJ1-2; 12 bases match TRBD1. In germline, CDR1 is SNHLY, CDR2 FYNNEI. The CDR3 length is 18 residues. With V trimmed by 2 bases and J by 4 bases, 11 bases remained unmatched. This chain's CDR3 is CASSEPRDRGRKSYGYTF. Written as DNA, the CDR3 is TGTGCCAGCAGTGAACCCCGGGACAGGGGGCGAAAATCCTATGGCTACACCTTC. The whole variable domain, remainder taken from reference TRBV2 and TRBJ1-2, is EPEVTQTPSHQVTQMGQEVILRCVPISNHLYFYWYRQILGQKVEFLVSFYNNEISEKSEIFDDQFSVERPDGSNFTLKIRSTKLEDSAMYFCASSEPRDRGRKSYGYTFGSGTRLTVV.

J is TRBJ2-1 and V is TRBV15; D is undetermined. CDR1 is LNHNV, CDR2 YYDKDF, per germline (reference sequence). The CDR3 has 12 amino acids. With 3 bases removed from V and 9 bases from J, the gap between germline ends came to 9 bases. The CDR3 spells CATSSGFAEQFF. The CDR3 DNA sequence: TGTGCCACCAGCAGCGGCTTTGCTGAGCAGTTCTTC.